Listed here is a single T cell receptor beta chain. In the authors' methods: Reference gene primer amplification in the assay estimated nucleated cell counts. TCRdb's copy holds only in-frame clones and misses some; the assay was immunoSEQ multiplex PCR. For V, J and clone size, that table is used; D and trimming come from the DNA. The sample carries more than 70,000 clones, roughly nine tenths recorded once. Germline V CDR1 and CDR2: SGHRS, YFSETQ. The CDR3 is 17 amino acids. V lost 3 bases and J 10 bases, leaving 28 bases between the germline ends. This specimen belongs to a study of blood T cell repertoires in COVID-19. Study-level information: Samples of COVID-19 (acute and convalescent) were obtained from the United States, Italy and Spain. PBMCs, B-cell-depleted T cells, or T cells provided the cDNA or gDNA that made up the material.

The TCR sequence derives from a man over 45 with acute or convalescent COVID-19. The sequencing sample was made of peripheral blood. The genes are TRBV5-1 and TRBJ1-1; D is possibly TRBD1 (5 bases). DNA for the CDR3: TGCGCCAGCAGCTCGGGACTACGAGCTGACAGAGGTACAGCAGCTTTCTTT. It encodes CASSSGLRADRGTAAFF.